This T cell receptor (beta chain) was profiled in a study of blood T cell repertoires in COVID-19. Study in general: Collection of acute and convalescent COVID-19 samples took place in the United States, Italy and Spain. PBMCs, B-cell-depleted T cells, or T cells provided the cDNA or gDNA that made up the material.

Participant ages covered about 18 to 90 years across about two dozen US areas. The CDR3 length is 13 residues. Germline CDR1 reads GTSNPN; CDR2 reads SVGIG (reference sequence). The J segment lost 8 bases and the V segment lost 2 bases, leaving 6 bases of the junction unmatched. In the study's own analysis: Scientists estimated how many nucleated cells there were by amplifying reference gene primers. The repertoire was sequenced with immunoSEQ multiplex PCR; TCRdb's copy has only in-frame clones and lacks some. V and J calls and clone size are as listed in that table; D and trimming were resolved from the DNA. The sample lists 250,000 or so clones; about 87% were seen once.

The clonotype originates from a man aged 50 to 59 who had been exposed to COVID-19. The gene calls are TRBV30 and TRBJ1-5; 7 bases align to TRBD1. The sample comprised PBMCs or T cells enriched from blood (not recorded which). The CDR3 loop is CAWSSRGIEPQHF. The CDR3 bases are TGTGCCTGGAGTTCCAGGGGGATCGAGCCCCAGCATTTT.